These T cell receptor beta chains were read from a single sample in a study of human T cells and chemical hapten exposure. TCRdb used MiXCR to reprocess the RACE reads, holding one entry per CDR3 protein. The sample has approximately 180,000 distinct CDR3 sequences, about 31% seen once. Sequences were derived from whole blood, sampled in connection with sensitization to the hapten diphenylcyclopropenone (DPC). The receptors originated from a woman aged 30 to 39 with alopecia areata. Some clones in this sample may be carry-over from other donors' samples. CDR3s include the opening cysteine and the closing phenylalanine or tryptophan. A D gene is named only where the DNA matches it firmly. The size field is filled for only some rows; it gives once, few, many or a size class.

d_call,v_call,clone_size,j_call,cdr3_nt,cdr3_aa
NA,TRBV4-3,few,TRBJ2-5,TGCGCCAGCAGCCAACGGGCGGGGGAGACCCAGTACTTC,CASSQRAGETQYF
NA,TRBV12-3/TRBV12-4,few,TRBJ2-3,TGTGCCAGCCGGGGGGCAGAAACAGATACGCAGTATTTT,CASRGAETDTQYF
TRBD1,TRBV10-3,NA,TRBJ1-1,TGTGCCATCAGTGAGTCGGAGGGGGCATGGACTGAAGCTTTCTTT,CAISESEGAWTEAFF
NA,TRBV6-2/TRBV6-3,NA,TRBJ2-7,TGTGCCATCACAACGGGGGGCGGCTACGAGCAGTACTTC,CAITTGGGYEQYF
NA,TRBV20-1,few,TRBJ1-5,TGCAGTGCTGGGGGAGGGAATCAGCCCCAGCATTTT,CSAGGGNQPQHF
NA,TRBV4-1,NA,TRBJ1-1,TGCGCCAGCAGCCAAGTTGCCCCCGCGGACAAAGCTTTCTTT,CASSQVAPADKAFF
NA,TRBV28,few,TRBJ1-1,TGTGCCAGTCTTCCGACAGTGAACACTGAAGCTTTCTTT,CASLPTVNTEAFF
NA,TRBV6-5,once,TRBJ1-5,TGTGCCAGCGGGGAGTCTTGGCCCCAGCATTTT,CASGESWPQHF
NA,TRBV6-2/TRBV6-3,NA,TRBJ1-5,TGTGCCAGCAGCCCGGACAGATGGTCTCAGCCCCAGCATTTT,CASSPDRWSQPQHF
NA,TRBV7-2,NA,TRBJ2-3,TGTGCCAGCAGCTTAGCGTTCCACACAGATACGCAGTATTTT,CASSLAFHTDTQYF
NA,TRBV5-5,few,TRBJ2-2,TGTGCCAGCAGCTTCGGACCTAGGGGCACCGGGGAGCTGTTTTTT,CASSFGPRGTGELFF
TRBD1,TRBV6-2/TRBV6-3,NA,TRBJ1-1,TGTGCCAGCAGTTGGACAGGGGTTGAAGCTTTCTTT,CASSWTGVEAFF
TRBD1,TRBV7-2,NA,TRBJ2-7,TGTGCCAGCAGCAGGGACAGGGGCTCCTACGAGCAGTACTTC,CASSRDRGSYEQYF
TRBD1,TRBV20-1,few,TRBJ2-2,TGCAGTGCCGGGACAGGGAGGACCGGGGAGCTGTTTTTT,CSAGTGRTGELFF
TRBD1,TRBV2,few,TRBJ2-1,TGTGCCAGCATCTGGACAGGGTCGAATGAGCAGTTCTTC,CASIWTGSNEQFF
TRBD2,TRBV20-1,NA,TRBJ2-1,TGCAGTGCTAGAGGCGGGAGCTCCTACAATGAGCAGTTCTTC,CSARGGSSYNEQFF
NA,TRBV28,NA,TRBJ2-3,TGTGCCAGCAGTTTATGGACAGATACGCAGTATTTT,CASSLWTDTQYF
NA,TRBV29-1,NA,TRBJ2-7,TGCAGCGTTGAGGAAGCCTACGAGCAGTACTTC,CSVEEAYEQYF
NA,TRBV28,few,TRBJ1-1,TGTGCCAGCAGTTTATTGCTTTTGAACACTGAAGCTTTCTTT,CASSLLLLNTEAFF
NA,TRBV6-2/TRBV6-3,few,TRBJ1-1,TGTGCCAGCGACAGGATCGGGGACACTGAAGCTTTCTTT,CASDRIGDTEAFF
TRBD2,TRBV20-1,once,TRBJ2-1,TGCAGTGCTAGAGAACTGGGACTAGCGGGGGTCTACAATGAGCAGTTCTTC,CSARELGLAGVYNEQFF
NA,TRBV28,NA,TRBJ1-2,TGTGCCAGCAGTTTATCAGCTTATGGCTACACCTTC,CASSLSAYGYTF
TRBD2,TRBV27,few,TRBJ2-1,TGTGCCAGCACAGGGGCGGGGGGGCCCTACAATGAGCAGTTCTTC,CASTGAGGPYNEQFF
NA,TRBV7-2,NA,TRBJ2-2,TGTGCCAGCAGCTTCCCGGGGGACACCGGGGAGCTGTTTTTT,CASSFPGDTGELFF
TRBD1,TRBV4-1,NA,TRBJ2-7,TGCGCCAGCAGCCAACTCGGACAGGGGACTGACGAGCAGTACTTC,CASSQLGQGTDEQYF
NA,TRBV18,NA,TRBJ1-5,TGTGCCAGCTCACCAACGCAGGGCGGTCAGCCCCAGCATTTT,CASSPTQGGQPQHF
NA,TRBV10-3,NA,TRBJ2-7,TGTGCCACCAGGACAGGGAGGGACGAGCAGTACTTC,CATRTGRDEQYF
NA,TRBV9,NA,TRBJ2-1,TGTGCCAGCAGCGTAGCTAGTGCAGGAGGATCCTACAATGAGCAGTTCTTC,CASSVASAGGSYNEQFF
TRBD2,TRBV29-1,few,TRBJ2-5,TGCAGCGTTGATGTTGCGGGAGTCCAAGAGACCCAGTACTTC,CSVDVAGVQETQYF
NA,TRBV28,few,TRBJ2-2,TGTGCCAGCAGTTTAGAGTGGCCGAACACCGGGGAGCTGTTTTTT,CASSLEWPNTGELFF
NA,TRBV6-2/TRBV6-3,NA,TRBJ1-6,TGTGCCAGCAGTGAAAACCCCGGGACACCCCTCCACTTT,CASSENPGTPLHF
NA,TRBV5-1,NA,TRBJ2-5,TGCGCCAGCAGCTTCGCAGGGCAGGGAGAGACCCAGTACTTC,CASSFAGQGETQYF
NA,TRBV28,NA,TRBJ2-3,TGTGCCAGCAGTTTATATCTAGGAACGCAGTATTTT,CASSLYLGTQYF
NA,TRBV27,few,TRBJ2-2,TGTGCCAGCAGTCCACAAAGGGAACCGAACACCGGGGAGCTGTTTTTT,CASSPQREPNTGELFF
NA,TRBV5-5,few,TRBJ1-1,TGTGCCAGCAGCTTGGCCCTACAGCACACTGAAGCTTTCTTT,CASSLALQHTEAFF
TRBD2,TRBV11-2,NA,TRBJ2-3,TGTGCCAGCAGCCCCGGGAATGGTCTAGCGGGCACAGATACGCAGTATTTT,CASSPGNGLAGTDTQYF
NA,TRBV20-1,few,TRBJ2-7,TGCAGTGCTGCGACGGACTCCTACGAGCAGTACTTC,CSAATDSYEQYF
TRBD1,TRBV2,NA,TRBJ1-5,TGTGCCAGCAGTGAATCTCCGACAGGGAAGAATCAGCCCCAGCATTTT,CASSESPTGKNQPQHF